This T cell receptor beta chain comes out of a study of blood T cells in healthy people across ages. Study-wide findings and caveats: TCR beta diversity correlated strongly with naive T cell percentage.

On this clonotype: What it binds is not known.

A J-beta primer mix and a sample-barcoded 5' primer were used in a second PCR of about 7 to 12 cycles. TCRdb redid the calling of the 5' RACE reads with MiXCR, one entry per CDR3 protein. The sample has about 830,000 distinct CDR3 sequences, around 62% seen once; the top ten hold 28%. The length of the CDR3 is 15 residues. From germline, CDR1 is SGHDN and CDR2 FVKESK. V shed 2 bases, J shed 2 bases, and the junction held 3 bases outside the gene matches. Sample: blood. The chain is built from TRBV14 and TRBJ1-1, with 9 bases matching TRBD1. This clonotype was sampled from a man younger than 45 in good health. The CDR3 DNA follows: TGTGCCAGCAGCCAACTACAGGGGGCAAACACTGAAGCTTTCTTT. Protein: CASSQLQGANTEAFF.